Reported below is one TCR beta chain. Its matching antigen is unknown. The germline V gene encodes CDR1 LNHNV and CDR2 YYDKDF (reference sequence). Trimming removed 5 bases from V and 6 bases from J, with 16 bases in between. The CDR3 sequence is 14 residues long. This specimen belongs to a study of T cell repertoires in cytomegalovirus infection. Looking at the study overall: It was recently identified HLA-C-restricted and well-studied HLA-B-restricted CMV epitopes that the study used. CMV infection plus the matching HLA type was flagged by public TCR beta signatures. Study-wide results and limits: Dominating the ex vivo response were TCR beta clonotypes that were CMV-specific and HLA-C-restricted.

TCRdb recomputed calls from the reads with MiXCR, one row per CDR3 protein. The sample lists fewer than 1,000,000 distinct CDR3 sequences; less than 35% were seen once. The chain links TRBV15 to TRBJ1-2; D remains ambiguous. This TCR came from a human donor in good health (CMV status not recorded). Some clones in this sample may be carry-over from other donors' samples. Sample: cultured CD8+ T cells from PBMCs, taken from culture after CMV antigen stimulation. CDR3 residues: CATSSLILTNGYTF. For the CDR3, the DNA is TGTGCCACCAGCTCTTTGATTTTAACTAATGGCTACACCTTC. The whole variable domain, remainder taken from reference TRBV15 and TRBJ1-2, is DAMVIQNPRYQVTQFGKPVTLSCSQTLNHNVMYWYQQKSSQAPKLLFHYYDKDFNNEADTPDNFQSRRPNTSFCFLDIRSPGLGDTAMYLCATSSLILTNGYTFGSGTRLTVV.